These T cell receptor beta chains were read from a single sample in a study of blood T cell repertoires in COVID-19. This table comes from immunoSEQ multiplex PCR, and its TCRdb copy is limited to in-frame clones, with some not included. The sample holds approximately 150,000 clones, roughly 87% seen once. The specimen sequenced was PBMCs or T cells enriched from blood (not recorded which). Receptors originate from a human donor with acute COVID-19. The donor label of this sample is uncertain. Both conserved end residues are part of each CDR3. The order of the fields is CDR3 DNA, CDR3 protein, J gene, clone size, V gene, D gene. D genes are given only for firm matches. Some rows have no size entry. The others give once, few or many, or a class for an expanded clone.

cdr3_nt: TGTGCCAGCAGTTCCGGACAGTTTCAGAATGAAAAACTGTTTTTT
cdr3_aa: CASSSGQFQNEKLFF
j_call: TRBJ1-4
clone_size: -
v_call: TRBV27
d_call: -

cdr3_nt: TGTGCCAGCTCATCCCTGGACAGCAATTCACCCCTCCACTTT
cdr3_aa: CASSSLDSNSPLHF
j_call: TRBJ1-6
clone_size: -
v_call: TRBV18
d_call: -

cdr3_nt: TGCGCCAGCAGCCTAGGAGTAGGATCAGATACGCAGTATTTT
cdr3_aa: CASSLGVGSDTQYF
j_call: TRBJ2-3
clone_size: -
v_call: TRBV4-3
d_call: -

cdr3_nt: TGTGCCAGCAGCCAAGAGGGTAGCGGGGGGGCCAATGAGCAGTTCTTC
cdr3_aa: CASSQEGSGGANEQFF
j_call: TRBJ2-1
clone_size: -
v_call: TRBV4-2
d_call: TRBD2

cdr3_nt: TGTGCCAGCTCACCCGTGGCGGGGGGCACGACAGATACGCAGTATTTT
cdr3_aa: CASSPVAGGTTDTQYF
j_call: TRBJ2-3
clone_size: -
v_call: TRBV18
d_call: TRBD2

cdr3_nt: TGCGCCAGCAGCTCAGGGACAGCCGACTATGGCTACACCTTC
cdr3_aa: CASSSGTADYGYTF
j_call: TRBJ1-2
clone_size: -
v_call: TRBV5-1
d_call: TRBD1

cdr3_nt: TGTGCCATCAGCGGGCGGGGGGGCCTCGATGAGCAGTTCTTC
cdr3_aa: CAISGRGGLDEQFF
j_call: TRBJ2-1
clone_size: -
v_call: TRBV10-3
d_call: TRBD2

cdr3_nt: TGTGCCAGCAGTCCTCGGACAGGGGGAGGCTACACCTTC
cdr3_aa: CASSPRTGGGYTF
j_call: TRBJ1-2
clone_size: -
v_call: TRBV6-5
d_call: TRBD1

cdr3_nt: TGTGCCAGTAGCGGCGGGGGTTACGAGCAGTACTTC
cdr3_aa: CASSGGGYEQYF
j_call: TRBJ2-7
clone_size: -
v_call: TRBV19
d_call: TRBD2

cdr3_nt: TGTGCCACCAGTGATTCAGGAGGGGCTGAGAAGAGCAATCAGCCCCAGCATTTT
cdr3_aa: CATSDSGGAEKSNQPQHF
j_call: TRBJ1-5
clone_size: -
v_call: TRBV24-1
d_call: -

cdr3_nt: TGTGCCAGCAGCTCCGGGACAGGGAAGGCTGGCTACACCTTC
cdr3_aa: CASSSGTGKAGYTF
j_call: TRBJ1-2
clone_size: -
v_call: TRBV11-3
d_call: TRBD1

cdr3_nt: TGTGCCAGCAGCTTACAAGCGGGGGTGGCAGATACGCAGTATTTT
cdr3_aa: CASSLQAGVADTQYF
j_call: TRBJ2-3
clone_size: once
v_call: TRBV7-3
d_call: TRBD2

cdr3_nt: TGTGCCAGCAGCTTGGCGGGGGAAAGTAATGAAAAACTGTTTTTT
cdr3_aa: CASSLAGESNEKLFF
j_call: TRBJ1-4
clone_size: -
v_call: TRBV5-4
d_call: -

cdr3_nt: TGTGCCAGCAGCCCTCGGACAGGGCGCGATGAGCAGTTCTTC
cdr3_aa: CASSPRTGRDEQFF
j_call: TRBJ2-1
clone_size: -
v_call: TRBV7-8
d_call: TRBD1

cdr3_nt: TGTGCCAGCAGCCAAGGTTCGCGGGGGGACTGGACCGGGGAGCTGTTTTTT
cdr3_aa: CASSQGSRGDWTGELFF
j_call: TRBJ2-2
clone_size: -
v_call: TRBV14
d_call: TRBD2

cdr3_nt: TGTGCCAGCAGCCGGGGGTCATATAGCAATCAGCCCCAGCATTTT
cdr3_aa: CASSRGSYSNQPQHF
j_call: TRBJ1-5
clone_size: -
v_call: TRBV2
d_call: -

cdr3_nt: TGTGCCAGCAGCTTCGACAGGGGGAATGAAAAACTGTTTTTT
cdr3_aa: CASSFDRGNEKLFF
j_call: TRBJ1-4
clone_size: once
v_call: TRBV7-2
d_call: TRBD1

cdr3_nt: TGTGCCAGCTCTGCGGGACAGCGAACCTATGGCTACACCTTC
cdr3_aa: CASSAGQRTYGYTF
j_call: TRBJ1-2
clone_size: -
v_call: TRBV6-5
d_call: TRBD1

cdr3_nt: TGTGCCAGCAGCTTAGCGGTCAGGGTTGGTAACTATGGCTACACCTTC
cdr3_aa: CASSLAVRVGNYGYTF
j_call: TRBJ1-2
clone_size: -
v_call: TRBV7-9
d_call: -

cdr3_nt: TGTGCCAGCAGCTTAGCGGAAGTAGCGGAGTACCAAGAGACCCAGTACTTC
cdr3_aa: CASSLAEVAEYQETQYF
j_call: TRBJ2-5
clone_size: -
v_call: TRBV13
d_call: -

cdr3_nt: TGTGCCAGCAGCCCAGGGGGCTGGAGCTCCTACGAGCAGTACTTC
cdr3_aa: CASSPGGWSSYEQYF
j_call: TRBJ2-7
clone_size: -
v_call: TRBV7-2
d_call: TRBD1

cdr3_nt: TGCGCCAGCAGCGGGCAAAGGGGCACTGAAGCTTTCTTT
cdr3_aa: CASSGQRGTEAFF
j_call: TRBJ1-1
clone_size: -
v_call: TRBV4-3
d_call: -

cdr3_nt: TGTGCCAGCAGCTTACCTCTGACAGGACGACTTTCCTACGAGCAGTACTTC
cdr3_aa: CASSLPLTGRLSYEQYF
j_call: TRBJ2-7
clone_size: -
v_call: TRBV7-2
d_call: -

cdr3_nt: TGTGCCAGCAGCCCGGGACAGGGGTACTACAATGAGCAGTTCTTC
cdr3_aa: CASSPGQGYYNEQFF
j_call: TRBJ2-1
clone_size: -
v_call: TRBV5-4
d_call: TRBD1

cdr3_nt: TGTGCCAGTAGAGAGGATCCGGTTGATGGCTACACCTTC
cdr3_aa: CASREDPVDGYTF
j_call: TRBJ1-2
clone_size: -
v_call: TRBV19
d_call: -

cdr3_nt: TGCGCCAGCAGCTTGGGTGTGACAGCAACTAATGAAAAACTGTTTTTT
cdr3_aa: CASSLGVTATNEKLFF
j_call: TRBJ1-4
clone_size: -
v_call: TRBV5-1
d_call: -

cdr3_nt: TGTGCCAGCTCACCACCGAGGGAGGGGGTCCTCAATGAGCAGTTCTTC
cdr3_aa: CASSPPREGVLNEQFF
j_call: TRBJ2-1
clone_size: -
v_call: TRBV18
d_call: -

cdr3_nt: TGCGCCAGCAGCTTGGATACAGGGAACTATGGCTACACCTTC
cdr3_aa: CASSLDTGNYGYTF
j_call: TRBJ1-2
clone_size: -
v_call: TRBV5-1
d_call: -

cdr3_nt: TGTGCCAGTAGTCCTCAGGGACAGAACACTGAAGCTTTCTTT
cdr3_aa: CASSPQGQNTEAFF
j_call: TRBJ1-1
clone_size: few
v_call: TRBV19
d_call: -

cdr3_nt: TGTGCCAGCAGTGACGGGGGGGCCGGGGAGCTGTTTTTT
cdr3_aa: CASSDGGAGELFF
j_call: TRBJ2-2
clone_size: few
v_call: TRBV6-4
d_call: TRBD2

cdr3_nt: TGTGCCAGCACGCCCAGGGGCGCGAACACTGAAGCTTTCTTT
cdr3_aa: CASTPRGANTEAFF
j_call: TRBJ1-1
clone_size: -
v_call: TRBV7-9
d_call: -

cdr3_nt: TGCAGCGGTCGCGGGGAGTCCAAAAACATTCAGTACTTC
cdr3_aa: CSGRGESKNIQYF
j_call: TRBJ2-4
clone_size: -
v_call: TRBV29-1
d_call: -

cdr3_nt: TGTGCCAGCAGCCAAGTCGGACTTGGAGATGGCTACACCTTC
cdr3_aa: CASSQVGLGDGYTF
j_call: TRBJ1-2
clone_size: -
v_call: TRBV14
d_call: -

cdr3_nt: TGCAGTGCTAGAGAGGGGGGAGCTTTCTTT
cdr3_aa: CSAREGGAFF
j_call: TRBJ1-1
clone_size: few
v_call: TRBV20-1
d_call: -

cdr3_nt: TGTGCCAGCAGCCACGGGGACTACTGGGGGGAGCAGTTCTTC
cdr3_aa: CASSHGDYWGEQFF
j_call: TRBJ2-1
clone_size: -
v_call: TRBV3-1/TRBV3-2
d_call: TRBD2

cdr3_nt: TGCGCCAGCACCCCAAATTCCGGGTTGGGGAGCCCGGGGGAGCAGTACTTC
cdr3_aa: CASTPNSGLGSPGEQYF
j_call: TRBJ2-7
clone_size: -
v_call: TRBV4-1
d_call: -

cdr3_nt: TGTGCCAGTGCACCCCGAGGGCCCGGACGTAGCACAGATACGCAGTATTTT
cdr3_aa: CASAPRGPGRSTDTQYF
j_call: TRBJ2-3
clone_size: -
v_call: TRBV19
d_call: -

cdr3_nt: TGTGCCAGCAGTGAAGCGGGAGGGAGGAATGGCTACACCTTC
cdr3_aa: CASSEAGGRNGYTF
j_call: TRBJ1-2
clone_size: -
v_call: TRBV6-1
d_call: -

cdr3_nt: TGTGCCAGCAGTTTAAGGGGGAATCAGCCCCAGCATTTT
cdr3_aa: CASSLRGNQPQHF
j_call: TRBJ1-5
clone_size: -
v_call: TRBV27
d_call: -

cdr3_nt: TGTGCCAGCAGCTTAGGTCTAGTCGCCGACGAGCAGTACTTC
cdr3_aa: CASSLGLVADEQYF
j_call: TRBJ2-7
clone_size: -
v_call: TRBV11-2
d_call: -

cdr3_nt: TGTGCCAGCTCAAACGGAGGATGGGAGACCCAGTACTTC
cdr3_aa: CASSNGGWETQYF
j_call: TRBJ2-5
clone_size: -
v_call: TRBV12-3/TRBV12-4
d_call: -

cdr3_nt: TGTGCCAGCAGAAACAGGGGCCAGACAGATACGCAGTATTTT
cdr3_aa: CASRNRGQTDTQYF
j_call: TRBJ2-3
clone_size: -
v_call: TRBV7-8
d_call: TRBD1

cdr3_nt: TGTGCCAGCAGTTTAACGGGGAATCAGCCCCAGCATTTT
cdr3_aa: CASSLTGNQPQHF
j_call: TRBJ1-5
clone_size: -
v_call: TRBV27
d_call: -

cdr3_nt: TGCGCCAGCAGCTCGCAAGGACAGGGACGGGGCTACACCTTC
cdr3_aa: CASSSQGQGRGYTF
j_call: TRBJ1-2
clone_size: -
v_call: TRBV5-1
d_call: TRBD1

cdr3_nt: TGTGCCAGCAGTGAAGAGGGACAGGCCAACTACAATGAGCAGTTCTTC
cdr3_aa: CASSEEGQANYNEQFF
j_call: TRBJ2-1
clone_size: -
v_call: TRBV2
d_call: TRBD1

cdr3_nt: TGTGCCAGCAGTTTGGGCGGGGTTTATGGCTACACCTTC
cdr3_aa: CASSLGGVYGYTF
j_call: TRBJ1-2
clone_size: -
v_call: TRBV12-3/TRBV12-4
d_call: -

cdr3_nt: TGTGCCAGTAGCAGATGGAAGGGGAATGAGCAGTTCTTC
cdr3_aa: CASSRWKGNEQFF
j_call: TRBJ2-1
clone_size: -
v_call: TRBV19
d_call: -

cdr3_nt: TGTGCCAGTAGCCGCACGGGACAGGGCAATGAAAAACTGTTTTTT
cdr3_aa: CASSRTGQGNEKLFF
j_call: TRBJ1-4
clone_size: -
v_call: TRBV19
d_call: TRBD1

cdr3_nt: TGTGCCAGCAGCTTAACGGTCTTCTCTGGAAACACCATATATTTT
cdr3_aa: CASSLTVFSGNTIYF
j_call: TRBJ1-3
clone_size: -
v_call: TRBV11-1
d_call: -

cdr3_nt: TGTGCCAGCAGTTTCACGGGGGGGCCCTCGGGCACCATATATTTT
cdr3_aa: CASSFTGGPSGTIYF
j_call: TRBJ1-3
clone_size: -
v_call: TRBV6-5
d_call: -